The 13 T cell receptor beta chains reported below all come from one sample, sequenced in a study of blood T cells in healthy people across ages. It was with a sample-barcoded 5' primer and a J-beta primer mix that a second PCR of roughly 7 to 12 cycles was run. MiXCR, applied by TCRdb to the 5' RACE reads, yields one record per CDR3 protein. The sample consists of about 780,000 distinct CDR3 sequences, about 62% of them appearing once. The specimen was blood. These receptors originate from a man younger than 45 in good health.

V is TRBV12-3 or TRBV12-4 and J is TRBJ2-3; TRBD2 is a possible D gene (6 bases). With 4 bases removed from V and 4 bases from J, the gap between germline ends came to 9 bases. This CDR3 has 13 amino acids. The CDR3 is CASSWGVADTQYF. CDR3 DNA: TGTGCCAGCAGTTGGGGGGTCGCAGATACGCAGTATTTT.

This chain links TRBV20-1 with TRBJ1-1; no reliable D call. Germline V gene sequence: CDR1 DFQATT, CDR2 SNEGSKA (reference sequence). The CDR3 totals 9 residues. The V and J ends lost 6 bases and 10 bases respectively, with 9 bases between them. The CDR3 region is CSAGGGAFF. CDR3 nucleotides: TGCAGTGCGGGCGGAGGAGCTTTCTTT.

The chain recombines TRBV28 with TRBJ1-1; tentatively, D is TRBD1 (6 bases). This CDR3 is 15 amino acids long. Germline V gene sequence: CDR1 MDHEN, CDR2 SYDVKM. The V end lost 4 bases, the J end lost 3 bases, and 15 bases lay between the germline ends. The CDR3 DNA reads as TGTGCCAGCAGTTCCCTTAAAGGGGGGGACACTGAAGCTTTCTTT. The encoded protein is CASSSLKGGDTEAFF.

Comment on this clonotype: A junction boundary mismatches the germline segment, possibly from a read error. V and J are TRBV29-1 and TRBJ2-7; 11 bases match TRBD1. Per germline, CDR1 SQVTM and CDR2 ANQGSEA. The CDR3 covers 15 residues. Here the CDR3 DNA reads TGCAACGTTGAAGATCAAGGCGGACAGGGGGCCGAGCAGTACTTC. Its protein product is CNVEDQGGQGAEQYF.

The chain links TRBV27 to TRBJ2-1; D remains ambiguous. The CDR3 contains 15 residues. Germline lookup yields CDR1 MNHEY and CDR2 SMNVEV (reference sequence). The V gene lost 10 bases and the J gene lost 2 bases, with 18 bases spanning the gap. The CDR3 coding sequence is TGTGCCATCTCCTCATGGGCTAGTCCCTACAATGAGCAGTTCTTC. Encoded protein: CAISSWASPYNEQFF.

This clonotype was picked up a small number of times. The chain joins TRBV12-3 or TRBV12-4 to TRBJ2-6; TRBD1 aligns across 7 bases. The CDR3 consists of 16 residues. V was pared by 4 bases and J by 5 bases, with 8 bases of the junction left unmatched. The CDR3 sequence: CASSWDSARRANVLTF. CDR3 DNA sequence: TGTGCCAGCAGTTGGGACAGTGCCAGGAGGGCCAACGTCCTGACTTTC.

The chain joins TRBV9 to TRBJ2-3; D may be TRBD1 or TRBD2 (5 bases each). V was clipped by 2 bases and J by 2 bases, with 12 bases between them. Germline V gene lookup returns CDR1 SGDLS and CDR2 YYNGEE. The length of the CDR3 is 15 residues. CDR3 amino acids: CASSVGTGHTDTQYF. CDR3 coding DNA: TGTGCCAGCAGCGTCGGGACGGGGCACACAGATACGCAGTATTTT. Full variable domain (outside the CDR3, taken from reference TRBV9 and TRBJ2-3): DSGVTQTPKHLITATGQRVTLRCSPRSGDLSVYWYQQSLDQGLQFLIQYYNGEERAKGNILERFSAQQFPDLHSELNLSSLELGDSALYFCASSVGTGHTDTQYFGPGTRLTVL.

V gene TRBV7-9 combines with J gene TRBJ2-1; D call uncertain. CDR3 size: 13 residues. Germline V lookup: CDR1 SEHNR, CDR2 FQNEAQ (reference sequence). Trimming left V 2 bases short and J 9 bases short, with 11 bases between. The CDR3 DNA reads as TGTGCCAGCAGCTTACAAGGAAGTGGTGAGCAGTTCTTC. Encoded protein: CASSLQGSGEQFF. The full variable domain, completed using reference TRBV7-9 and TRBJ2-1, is DTGVSQNPRHKITKRGQNVTFRCDPISEHNRLYWYRQTLGQGPEFLTYFQNEAQLEKSRLLSDRFSAERPKGSFSTLEIQRTEQGDSAMYLCASSLQGSGEQFFGPGTRLTVL.

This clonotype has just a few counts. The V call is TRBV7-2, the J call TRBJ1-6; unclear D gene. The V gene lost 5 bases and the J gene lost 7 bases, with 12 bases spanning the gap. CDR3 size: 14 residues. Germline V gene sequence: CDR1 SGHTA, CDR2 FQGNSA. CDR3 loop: CASSRRGTNSPLHF. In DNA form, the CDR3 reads TGTGCCAGCAGCCGTCGGGGTACGAATTCACCCCTCCACTTT.

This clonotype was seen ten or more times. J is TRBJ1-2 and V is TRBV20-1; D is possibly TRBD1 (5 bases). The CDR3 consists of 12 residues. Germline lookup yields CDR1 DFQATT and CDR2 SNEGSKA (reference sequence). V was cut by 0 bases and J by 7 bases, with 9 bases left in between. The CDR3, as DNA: TGCAGTGCTAGAGATCAGGGATCTGGCTACACCTTC. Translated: CSARDQGSGYTF.

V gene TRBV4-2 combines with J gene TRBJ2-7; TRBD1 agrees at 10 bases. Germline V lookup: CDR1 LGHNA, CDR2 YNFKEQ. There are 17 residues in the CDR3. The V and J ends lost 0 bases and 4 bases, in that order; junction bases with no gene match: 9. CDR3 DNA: TGTGCCAGCAGCCAAGATGGGGGGACAGGGGTCTTTTACGAGCAGTACTTC. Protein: CASSQDGGTGVFYEQYF.

The CDR3 sequence: CASSLGTGSSNQPQHF. The DNA for the CDR3 is TGTGCCAGCAGCTTAGGGACAGGGAGCAGCAATCAGCCCCAGCATTTT. The rearrangement joins TRBV7-9 to TRBJ1-5; TRBD1 aligns across 8 bases. V trimming: 1 base; J trimming: 1 base; junction bases outside the gene matches: 3. The germline V gene encodes CDR1 SEHNR and CDR2 FQNEAQ (reference sequence). The CDR3 has 16 residues.

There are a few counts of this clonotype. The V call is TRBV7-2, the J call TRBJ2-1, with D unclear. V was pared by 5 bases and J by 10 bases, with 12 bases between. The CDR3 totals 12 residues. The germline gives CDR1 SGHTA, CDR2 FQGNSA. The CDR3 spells CASSRGPYEQFF. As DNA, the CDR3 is TGTGCCAGCAGCAGAGGCCCGTACGAGCAGTTCTTC. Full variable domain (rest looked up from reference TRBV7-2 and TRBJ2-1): GAGVSQSPSNKVTEKGKDVELRCDPISGHTALYWYRQSLGQGLEFLIYFQGNSAPDKSGLPSDRFSAERTGGSVSTLTIQRTQQEDSAVYLCASSRGPYEQFFGPGTRLTVL.